This entry concerns a single TCR beta chain. The trim removed 5 bases at V and 8 bases at J, leaving 6 bases unmatched. This CDR3 region has 14 residues. Germline V gives CDR1 GTSNPN, CDR2 SVGIG (reference sequence). The sample originates from a study of blood T cell repertoires in COVID-19. Some clones are missing from TCRdb's copy, which holds only in-frame ones; the method was immunoSEQ multiplex PCR. The sample consists of around 300,000 clones, less than 90% of them appearing once. Participants spanned ages about 18 to 90 years and resided in about 25 US areas. This receptor was identified in a woman aged 50 to 65 who had recovered from COVID-19. The chain recombines TRBV30 with TRBJ2-4, with 13 bases identical to TRBD2. The source material was PBMCs or T cells enriched from blood (not recorded which). CDR3 region: CAWQGTSGRDIQYF. The CDR3 DNA follows: TGTGCCTGGCAGGGAACTAGCGGGAGGGACATTCAGTACTTC. The full variable domain, completed using reference TRBV30 and TRBJ2-4, is SQTIHQWPATLVQPVGSPLSLECTVEGTSNPNLYWYRQAAGRGLQLLFYSVGIGQISSEVPQNLSASRPQDRQFILSSKKLLLSDSGFYLCAWQGTSGRDIQYFGAGTRLSVL.